This T cell receptor beta chain was captured by sequencing in a study of blood T cell repertoires in COVID-19 (dated by TCRdb to 2020 to 2021). Concerning the study at large: The collaborator samples originated in the United States, Italy and Spain and spanned the acute and convalescent phases of COVID-19. The material from the prospective study consisted of cDNA or gDNA derived from T cells, B-cell-depleted T cells, or PBMCs. Deeply sampled blood TCRbeta repertoires from subjects exposed to, actively infected with, or recovered from COVID-19 were included in the dataset. The repertoires were made available in a free public database intended to serve as a resource for research on the immune response to SARS-CoV-2. The samples were drawn from the first 160 participants of the ongoing ImmuneRACE study and from 1,254 subjects provided by 6 global collaborators. A de-identified subject ID, COVID-19 status, age in years and sex were almost always included in the sample metadata. Where HLA class I and class II types were available, the types were taken from metadata supplied by the sample provider, not from assay-based typing.

Samples from volunteer blood donors who had recovered from COVID-19 were contributed by a second Seattle source. Whole blood was collected in K2EDTA tubes by collaborating institutions according to the institutions' own protocols. For TCRbeta analysis, collaborators shipped samples in one of three forms: frozen whole blood, isolated PBMCs, or DNA extracted from either of those sample types. Note on this clone: What this receptor recognizes is not known. No much larger clone is present one base from it, and per-base qualities are unavailable.

Looking up the germline V gene yields CDR1 SGHTA and CDR2 FQGNSA. The cysteine opens and the phenylalanine closes a CDR3 of 15 amino acids. Of the read, only the CDR3 DNA is kept; its 45 bases are in frame from base 1. V lost 4 bases and J lost 4 bases; the stretch between them is 13 bases long. Study-level results and caveats: The amount of clinical and demographic metadata varied by source and participant and was provided uncurated.

TCRbeta CDR3 regions were amplified from genomic DNA using the immunoSEQ Assay, a bias-controlled multiplex PCR. The original methods were these. The number of nucleated cells in each sample was estimated from the amplification of reference gene primers within the assay. Sequence reads were collapsed and filtered to measure the absolute abundance of every unique TCRbeta CDR3 rearrangement. For each sample, productive Simpson clonality was calculated as the square root of Simpson's diversity index over productive rearrangements. TCRdb limited this immuneACCESS table to in-frame rearrangements with V and J called. A share of clones is missing; checked studies link under half to unresolved V genes, and the rest is unexplained. V and J calls and clone size come straight from that table; D and trimming were deduced from the DNA. This sample gives over 250,000 clones in total; 88% of them show up just once. The leading ten clones occupy approximately 4% of the sample.

This sequence was found in a man in his 60s who had recovered from COVID-19. Sequencing input: peripheral blood. The chain is assembled from TRBV7-2 and TRBJ2-2; a tentative D match to TRBD2 spans 6 bases. The sequence in DNA is TGTGCCAGCAGCTCCGGGACTGCGGTCACCGGGGAGCTGTTTTTT. Protein translation: CASSSGTAVTGELFF.